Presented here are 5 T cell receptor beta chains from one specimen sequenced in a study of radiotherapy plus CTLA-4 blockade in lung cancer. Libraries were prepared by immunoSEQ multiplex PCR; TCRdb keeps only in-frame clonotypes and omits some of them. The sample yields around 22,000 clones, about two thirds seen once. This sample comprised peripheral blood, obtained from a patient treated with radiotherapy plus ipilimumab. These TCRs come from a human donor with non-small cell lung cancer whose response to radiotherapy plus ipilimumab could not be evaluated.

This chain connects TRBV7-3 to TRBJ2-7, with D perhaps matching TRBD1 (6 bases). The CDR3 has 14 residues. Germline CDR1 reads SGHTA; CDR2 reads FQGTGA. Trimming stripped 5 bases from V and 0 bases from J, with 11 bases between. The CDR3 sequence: CASSPTGSSYEQYF. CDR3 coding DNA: TGTGCCAGCAGCCCTACAGGGAGCTCCTACGAGCAGTACTTC.

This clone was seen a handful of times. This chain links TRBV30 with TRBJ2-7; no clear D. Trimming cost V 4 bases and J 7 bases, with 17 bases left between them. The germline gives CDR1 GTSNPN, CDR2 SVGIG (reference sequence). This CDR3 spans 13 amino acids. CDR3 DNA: TGTGCCTGGATGCGAACATCTAGGTGGGAGCAGTACTTC. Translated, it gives CAWMRTSRWEQYF. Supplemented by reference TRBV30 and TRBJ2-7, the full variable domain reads SQTIHQWPATLVQPVGSPLSLECTVEGTSNPNLYWYRQAAGRGLQLLFYSVGIGQISSEVPQNLSASRPQDRQFILSSKKLLLSDSGFYLCAWMRTSRWEQYFGPGTRLTVT.

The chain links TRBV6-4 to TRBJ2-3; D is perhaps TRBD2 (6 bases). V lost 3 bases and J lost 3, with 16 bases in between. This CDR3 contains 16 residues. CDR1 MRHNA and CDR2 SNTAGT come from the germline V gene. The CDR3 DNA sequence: TGTGCCAGCAGTGAAGGTAGCGGAGGGGATACAGATACGCAGTATTTT. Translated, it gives CASSEGSGGDTDTQYF.

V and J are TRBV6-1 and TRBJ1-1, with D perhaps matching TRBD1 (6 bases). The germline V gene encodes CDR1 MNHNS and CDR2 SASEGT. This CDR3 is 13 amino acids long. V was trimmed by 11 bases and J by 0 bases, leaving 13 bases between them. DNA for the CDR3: TGTGCCGGTGCACAGGGAATGAACACTGAAGCTTTCTTT. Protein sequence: CAGAQGMNTEAFF.

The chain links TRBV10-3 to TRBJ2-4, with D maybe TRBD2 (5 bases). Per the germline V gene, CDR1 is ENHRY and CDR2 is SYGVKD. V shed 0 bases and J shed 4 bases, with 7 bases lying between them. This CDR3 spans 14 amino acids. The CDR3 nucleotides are TGTGCCATCAGTGAGTCTAGCGAGAAAAACATTCAGTACTTC. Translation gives CAISESSEKNIQYF.